The 9 T cell receptor beta chains below all came from one sample that was sequenced in a study of cytomegalovirus exposure and HLA in healthy donors. Amplification used 60 Vbeta primers and 13 Jbeta primers. The method was immunoSEQ multiplex PCR; TCRdb's version includes in-frame clones alone and lacks a portion of them. The table lists roughly 130,000 clones, roughly four fifths of them singletons, with 8.8% in the top ten. The sample taken for sequencing was PBMCs. The receptors come from a woman between 50 and 59 years old in good health and CMV-seropositive.

This clone was picked up a small number of times. This rearrangement joins TRBV7-2 to TRBJ2-1; 11 bases match TRBD2. The length of the CDR3 is 15 residues. With 5 bases clipped from V and 8 bases from J, the junction kept 8 bases outside the gene matches. Germline lookup yields CDR1 SGHTA and CDR2 FQGNSA. The CDR3 DNA sequence: TGTGCCAGCAGCCCGCTGGGACTAGCGGTCGATGAGCAGTTCTTC. This sequence encodes CASSPLGLAVDEQFF.

The chain is built from TRBV10-3 and TRBJ2-3; 9 bases map to TRBD2. Germline V lookup: CDR1 ENHRY, CDR2 SYGVKD. V was clipped by 0 bases and J by 8 bases; unmatched bases: 6. CDR3 size: 15 residues. CDR3 protein: CAISESAGGPGTQYF. CDR3 DNA sequence: TGTGCCATCAGTGAGTCCGCGGGGGGGCCAGGTACGCAGTATTTT.

The genes are TRBV9 and TRBJ1-3, with D tentatively TRBD1 (5 bases). This CDR3 contains 15 residues. V lost 0 bases, J lost 1 base, and 8 bases lay in between. Germline loops: CDR1 SGDLS, CDR2 YYNGEE. The CDR3: CASSVAPGSGNTIYF. Here the CDR3 DNA reads TGTGCCAGCAGCGTAGCTCCAGGGTCTGGAAACACCATATATTTT.

This chain joins TRBV2 and TRBJ1-5, with 7 bases aligning to TRBD1. The CDR3 runs to 13 residues. V trimming: 6 bases; J trimming: 4 bases; junction bases outside the gene matches: 3. Per germline, CDR1 SNHLY and CDR2 FYNNEI. CDR3 loop: CASSLQGNQPQHF. CDR3 nucleotide sequence: TGTGCCAGCAGCCTACAGGGGAATCAGCCCCAGCATTTT.

V and J are TRBV5-4 and TRBJ2-1; the match to TRBD2 covers 15 bases. V gave up 0 bases and J gave up 7 bases; unmatched junction bases: 8. Germline values: CDR1 SGHNT, CDR2 YYREEE (reference sequence). CDR3 length: 18 residues. The CDR3 DNA reads as TGTGCCAGCAGCTTGGGGGGACTAGCGGGGGGTATATCGAATGAGCAGTTCTTC. It encodes CASSLGGLAGGISNEQFF.

The chain employs TRBV5-4 and TRBJ2-5; a weak D match, TRBD2 (5 bases). The J call could be wrong; TRBJ2-7 is a better fit for the DNA end. Germline loops: CDR1 SGHNT, CDR2 YYREEE (reference sequence). The CDR3 contains 16 residues. The DNA of the CDR3 is TGTGCCAGCAGCTTGGCGGGCGGGCGCCCCTCCTACGAGCAGTACTTC. Residues: CASSLAGGRPSYEQYF.

The rearrangement joins TRBV4-3 to TRBJ2-7; TRBD1 is a possible D gene (5 bases). Trimming left V 2 bases short and J 6 bases short, with 8 bases between. Looked up from germline, CDR1 is LGHNA and CDR2 is YSLEER. The CDR3 length is 12 residues. CDR3 in DNA: TGCGCCAGCAGCCAATTAGGGGCCGAGCAGTACTTC. It specifies CASSQLGAEQYF.

The genes are TRBV29-1 and TRBJ1-1; D is possibly TRBD1 (6 bases). The V gene's germline CDR1 is SQVTM and CDR2 ANQGSEA. With 8 bases removed from V and 1 base from J, the gap between germline ends came to 14 bases. The CDR3 totals 13 residues. The CDR3 sequence is CSSIQGRNTEAFF. The CDR3 nucleotides read TGCAGCTCGATACAGGGCAGGAACACTGAAGCTTTCTTT. The variable domain in full, with the rest retrieved from reference TRBV29-1 and TRBJ1-1, is SAVISQKPSRDICQRGTSLTIQCQVDSQVTMMFWYRQQPGQSLTLIATANQGSEATYESGFVIDKFPISRPNLTFSTLTVSNMSPEDSSIYLCSSIQGRNTEAFFGQGTRLTVV.

This chain links TRBV11-2 with TRBJ1-1; no definite D call. The germline gives CDR1 SGHAT, CDR2 FQNNGV. V was cut by 5 bases and J by 6 bases, with 13 bases left in between. This CDR3 contains 13 residues. The DNA of the CDR3 is TGTGCCAGCAGCCTGACGTCGGGAGCTGAAGCTTTCTTT. Translated: CASSLTSGAEAFF.